This T cell receptor beta chain was sequenced during a study of T cell clonality in common variable immunodeficiency. CVID and control samples used equivalent genomic DNA input. The protocol was immunoSEQ multiplex PCR, while the TCRdb copy is restricted to in-frame clones and leaves out a portion. The sample yields fewer than 65,000 clones, without any singletons. This clone showed up many times. Its antigen remains unidentified. The read ends 3 residues before the CDR3 terminus; that terminus is restored from the germline J gene. General study findings and limits: Common variable immunodeficiency TCR beta sequences reportedly had fewer deletions and N-nucleotide insertions.

Most patients and controls had Caucasian heritage. CDR1 SNHLY and CDR2 FYNNEI come from the germline V gene. The CDR3 runs 12 residues. Trimming removed 4 bases at V and 4 bases at J, with 5 bases between. This clonotype was sampled from a person aged 18 to 70 in good health. This sequence joins TRBV2 and TRBJ1-3, with unresolved D. The sequenced material came from peripheral blood mononuclear cells. The sequenced CDR3 bases are TGTGCCAGCAGTGTCTCGGGAAACACC. As protein: CASSVSGNT. The full-length CDR3 reads as CASSVSGNTIYF.